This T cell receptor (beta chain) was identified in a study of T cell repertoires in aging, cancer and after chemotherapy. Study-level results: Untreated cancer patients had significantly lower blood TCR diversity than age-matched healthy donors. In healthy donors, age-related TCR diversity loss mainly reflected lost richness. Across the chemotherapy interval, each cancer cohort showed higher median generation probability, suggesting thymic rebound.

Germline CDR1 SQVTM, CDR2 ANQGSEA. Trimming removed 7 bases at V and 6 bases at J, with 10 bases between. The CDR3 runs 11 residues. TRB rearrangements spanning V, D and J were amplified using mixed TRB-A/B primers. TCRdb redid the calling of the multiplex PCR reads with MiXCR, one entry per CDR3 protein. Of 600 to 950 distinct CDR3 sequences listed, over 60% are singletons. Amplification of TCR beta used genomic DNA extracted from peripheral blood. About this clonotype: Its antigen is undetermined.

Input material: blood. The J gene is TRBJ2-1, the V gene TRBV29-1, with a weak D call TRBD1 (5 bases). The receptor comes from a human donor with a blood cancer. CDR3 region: CSAGHSNEQFF. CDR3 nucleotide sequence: TGCAGCGCCGGACACAGCAATGAGCAGTTCTTC.